Shown below are 29 T cell receptor beta chains from a single sample sequenced in a study of blood T cell repertoires in COVID-19. The table came from immunoSEQ multiplex PCR; TCRdb's copy has only in-frame clones and leaves some out. The data hold hundreds of thousands of clones, with about 90% observed a single time. Sequencing input: peripheral blood. The receptor source for this set is a man aged 35-49 years with acute or convalescent COVID-19.

This clone was picked up one time. The genes are TRBV7-2 and TRBJ2-7; D is perhaps TRBD1 (6 bases). The V gene lost 5 bases and the J gene lost 4 bases, with 18 bases spanning the gap. The CDR3 spans 15 residues. Germline V gene lookup returns CDR1 SGHTA and CDR2 FQGNSA. Here the CDR3 reads CASSQTGVLGYEQYF. As DNA, the CDR3 is TGTGCCAGCAGCCAGACAGGAGTTTTGGGTTACGAGCAGTACTTC. The complete variable domain, with remaining parts taken from reference TRBV7-2 and TRBJ2-7, reads GAGVSQSPSNKVTEKGKDVELRCDPISGHTALYWYRQSLGQGLEFLIYFQGNSAPDKSGLPSDRFSAERTGGSVSTLTIQRTQQEDSAVYLCASSQTGVLGYEQYFGPGTRLTVT.

V is TRBV13 and J is TRBJ2-7; 8 nucleotides align to TRBD1. Trimming removed 4 bases from V and 3 bases from J; junction bases left unmatched: 11. The CDR3 runs 16 residues. Germline CDR1 and CDR2: PRHDT and FYEKMQ (reference sequence). The CDR3 nucleotides are TGTGCCAGCAGCTCCTGGGGACAGGAGGCCTACTACGAGCAGTACTTC. Encoded protein: CASSSWGQEAYYEQYF. Full variable domain (missing parts from reference TRBV13 and TRBJ2-7): AAGVIQSPRHLIKEKRETATLKCYPIPRHDTVYWYQQGPGQDPQFLISFYEKMQSDKGSIPDRFSAQQFSDYHSELNMSSLELGDSALYFCASSSWGQEAYYEQYFGPGTRLTVT.

In this sample, this clone turned up once. The J gene is TRBJ2-7, the V gene TRBV25-1; 7 bases are shared with TRBD1. Losses at the gene ends were 6 bases for V and 5 bases for J; bases not matched to a gene: 4. The V gene's germline CDR1 is MGHDK and CDR2 SYGVNS. The CDR3 runs 12 residues. The CDR3 spells CASSYTGDEQYF. The CDR3 DNA is TGTGCCAGCAGCTACACAGGGGACGAGCAGTACTTC.

This chain joins TRBV3-1 (or the pseudogene TRBV3-2) and TRBJ1-2; D gene unclear. Germline CDR1 reads LGHDT; CDR2 reads YNNKEL (reference sequence). The CDR3 contains 12 residues. V lost 5 bases to trimming and J lost 8 bases, with 12 bases between them. CDR3 protein: CASSAEAWGYTF. Here the CDR3 DNA reads TGTGCCAGCAGCGCGGAGGCCTGGGGCTACACCTTC.

V gene TRBV9 combines with J gene TRBJ2-7, with TRBD1 matching 9 bases. Germline CDR1 is SGDLS and CDR2 is YYNGEE. Germline trimming cut 3 bases from V and 6 bases from J; bases unmatched to any gene: 10. CDR3 length: 15 residues. The CDR3 is CASSGTGTGYSEQYF. DNA for the CDR3: TGTGCCAGCAGCGGTACCGGGACAGGGTATTCCGAGCAGTACTTC. Variable domain in full (rest from reference TRBV9 and TRBJ2-7): DSGVTQTPKHLITATGQRVTLRCSPRSGDLSVYWYQQSLDQGLQFLIQYYNGEERAKGNILERFSAQQFPDLHSELNLSSLELGDSALYFCASSGTGTGYSEQYFGPGTRLTVT.

This clone was seen once. J is TRBJ1-5 and V is TRBV6-5; the match to TRBD1 covers 9 bases. The V gene's germline CDR1 is MNHEY and CDR2 SVGAGI. The V gene end was trimmed by 5 bases and the J gene end by 7 bases; junction bases not matched to a gene: 6. This CDR3 contains 14 residues. The CDR3 loop is CASSTDRGGQPQHF. The CDR3 DNA reads TGTGCCAGCAGTACCGACAGGGGGGGACAGCCCCAGCATTTT.

This chain uses TRBV19 with TRBJ2-7; 9 bases align to TRBD1. CDR1 is LNHDA, CDR2 SQIVND, per germline (reference sequence). V lost 7 bases, J lost 2 bases, and 6 bases stayed unmatched. CDR3 length: 14 amino acids. The CDR3 reads CASMPGQGPYEQYF. The CDR3 region has the DNA TGTGCCAGTATGCCGGGACAGGGACCCTACGAGCAGTACTTC.

V gene TRBV28 combines with J gene TRBJ1-1; no clear D. The CDR3 sequence is 14 residues long. Germline V CDR1 and CDR2: MDHEN, SYDVKM. The V and J ends lost 8 bases and 0 bases respectively, with 13 bases between them. CDR3 bases: TGTGCCAGCGCCGGAGGTCCCATGAACACTGAAGCTTTCTTT. This codes for CASAGGPMNTEAFF.

The rearrangement uses TRBV28 and TRBJ1-5; a possible D gene is TRBD1 (5 bases). Trimming took 7 bases from V and 2 from J, leaving 15 bases between them. Germline values: CDR1 MDHEN, CDR2 SYDVKM. CDR3 length: 15 residues. In DNA, the CDR3 is TGTGCCAGCAACACCAGGAGGGACGGCAATCAGCCCCAGCATTTT. The encoded protein is CASNTRRDGNQPQHF.

This chain joins TRBV28 and TRBJ2-7, with a tentative D call TRBD2 (5 bases). The V end lost 2 bases, the J end lost 2 bases, and 10 bases lay between the germline ends. The germline V gene has CDR1 MDHEN and CDR2 SYDVKM. The CDR3 totals 14 residues. CDR3 amino acids: CASSLRPGTYEQYF. The CDR3 region has the DNA TGTGCCAGCAGTTTACGTCCGGGGACCTACGAGCAGTACTTC.

This clone has only a few counts. The rearrangement joins TRBV9 to TRBJ1-4, with 7 positions matching TRBD1. After removal of 4 bases from V and 1 base from J, the junction contained 7 bases not matched to a gene. CDR1 SGDLS and CDR2 YYNGEE come from the germline V gene. This CDR3 has 16 amino acids. The DNA for the CDR3 is TGTGCCAGCAGCCAGGGGCAGGGGGTAACTAATGAAAAACTGTTTTTT. Translation gives CASSQGQGVTNEKLFF.

The chain recombines TRBV27 with TRBJ1-3; a possible D gene is TRBD1 (5 bases). This CDR3 region has 15 residues. Germline V gives CDR1 MNHEY, CDR2 SMNVEV (reference sequence). V was pared by 3 bases and J by 0 bases, with 9 bases between. In DNA, the CDR3 is TGTGCCAGCAGTTTTTCGGGGGGCTCTGGAAACACCATATATTTT. Protein: CASSFSGGSGNTIYF.

This chain links TRBV19 with TRBJ2-6; D gene unclear. The CDR3 consists of 12 residues. Between the trimmed V and J ends, which lost 9 bases and 4 bases, there was a span of 7 bases. CDR1 and CDR2 from the germline V gene are LNHDA and SQIVND (reference sequence). CDR3 amino acids: CASRAGANVLTF. In DNA, the CDR3 is TGTGCCAGCCGAGCGGGGGCCAACGTCCTGACTTTC.

The genes are TRBV7-3 and TRBJ2-5; 7 bases agree with TRBD1. In germline, CDR1 is SGHTA, CDR2 FQGTGA. Trimming cost V 1 base and J 9 bases; bases outside gene matches: 5. This CDR3 is built from 13 residues. In DNA, the CDR3 is TGTGCCAGCAGCTTAAGGGGACAGTCGGCCCAGTACTTC. It translates to CASSLRGQSAQYF.

This chain uses TRBV11-2 with TRBJ2-7, with TRBD1 matching over 10 bases. The CDR3 consists of 14 residues. CDR1 and CDR2 (germline): SGHAT, FQNNGV. V lost 5 bases to trimming and J lost 4 bases; unmatched junction nucleotides: 5. CDR3 sequence reads: CASSTRTGGYEQYF. CDR3 sequence (DNA): TGTGCCAGCAGCACACGGACAGGGGGGTACGAGCAGTACTTC.

J is TRBJ1-4 and V is TRBV4-2, with unresolved D. The germline V gene encodes CDR1 LGHNA and CDR2 YNFKEQ. Trimming removed 1 base at V and 4 bases at J, with 10 bases between. This CDR3 has 15 residues. The CDR3 is CASSQVAQRNEKLFF. CDR3 nucleotides: TGTGCCAGCAGCCAAGTTGCCCAGCGTAATGAAAAACTGTTTTTT.

The chain has TRBV28 and TRBJ1-1; D perhaps matches TRBD1 (5 bases). V lost 11 bases to trimming and J lost 1 base, with 20 bases between them. The germline V gene encodes CDR1 MDHEN and CDR2 SYDVKM. This CDR3 spans 15 amino acids. DNA of the CDR3: TGTGCCCTCCTCCCGGGGGGTCCCCCGAACACTGAAGCTTTCTTT. It codes for CALLPGGPPNTEAFF.

This chain joins TRBV7-2 and TRBJ1-1; tentative D call: TRBD1 (5 bases). The germline V gene has CDR1 SGHTA and CDR2 FQGNSA. V was clipped by 4 bases and J by 6 bases, with 12 bases between them. The CDR3 has 13 amino acids. In DNA, the CDR3 is TGTGCCAGCAGCTCCCGGGGGGGACCTGAAGCTTTCTTT. This translates into CASSSRGGPEAFF.

This chain connects TRBV27 to TRBJ2-7, with D perhaps TRBD2 (5 bases). CDR1 and CDR2 (germline): MNHEY, SMNVEV (reference sequence). Between the trimmed V and J ends, which lost 5 bases and 1 base, there was a span of 12 bases. There are 14 residues in the CDR3. CDR3 sequence (DNA): TGTGCCAGCAGTCCGGCTCGGGGTTCCTACGAGCAGTACTTC. Translated, it gives CASSPARGSYEQYF.

V usage is TRBV28 and J usage is TRBJ2-7; 9 bases align to TRBD1. V shed 10 bases, J shed 6 bases, and the junction held 4 bases outside the gene matches. Germline CDR1 reads MDHEN; CDR2 reads SYDVKM. The length of the CDR3 is 11 residues. CDR3 sequence: CATDRGREQYF. The DNA for the CDR3 is TGTGCCACGGACAGGGGCCGCGAGCAGTACTTC.

V and J are TRBV6-5 and TRBJ1-4, with unresolved D. Between the trimmed V and J ends, which lost 5 bases and 8 bases, there was a span of 15 bases. This CDR3 contains 14 residues. Germline V gene lookup returns CDR1 MNHEY and CDR2 SVGAGI. CDR3 protein: CASSKLGSQEKLFF. The CDR3 coding sequence is TGTGCCAGCAGTAAACTTGGGAGTCAGGAAAAACTGTTTTTT.

The V gene is TRBV28, the J gene TRBJ1-1, with TRBD1 matching 10 bases. CDR1 and CDR2 from the germline V gene are MDHEN and SYDVKM. CDR3 size: 15 residues. J gave up 6 bases and V 3 bases, and 7 bases lay outside the gene matches. The CDR3 DNA reads TGTGCCAGCAGTTTTGCGGGACAGGGGAGGGCTGAAGCTTTCTTT. As protein: CASSFAGQGRAEAFF.

This CDR3 reads CASSKVVPGGQAPGNTIYF. As DNA, the CDR3 is TGTGCCAGCAGCAAAGTAGTCCCTGGGGGACAGGCGCCTGGAAACACCATATATTTT. The chain employs TRBV21-1 and TRBJ1-3; TRBD1, the table's D call, lacks a check against the DNA. TRBV21-1 is a recognized pseudogene. The CDR3 totals 19 residues.

V gene TRBV5-1 combines with J gene TRBJ2-3, with 10 positions matching TRBD2. The V gene end was trimmed by 5 bases and the J gene end by 1 base; junction bases not matched to a gene: 7. Germline V gives CDR1 SGHRS, CDR2 YFSETQ. This CDR3 spans 16 amino acids. The CDR3 here is CASSSSLAGGTDTQYF. CDR3 nucleotide sequence: TGCGCCAGCAGTTCCAGCCTAGCGGGGGGCACAGATACGCAGTATTTT.

V and J are TRBV27 and TRBJ2-7; no definite D call. This CDR3 contains 15 residues. V lost 6 bases and J 0 bases, leaving 15 bases between the germline ends. The germline V gene encodes CDR1 MNHEY and CDR2 SMNVEV (reference sequence). DNA of the CDR3: TGTGCCAGCAGAGGAGTGGAGTCGAGCTCCTACGAGCAGTACTTC. The encoded protein is CASRGVESSSYEQYF.

The gene calls are TRBV5-1 and TRBJ1-3; D uncertain. In germline, CDR1 is SGHRS, CDR2 YFSETQ. The CDR3 loop spans 13 amino acids. The V gene lost 0 bases and the J gene lost 4 bases, with 5 bases spanning the gap. In DNA, the CDR3 is TGCGCCAGCAGCTTGGACTGGGGAAACACCATATATTTT. This gives the protein CASSLDWGNTIYF. The variable domain in full, with the rest retrieved from reference TRBV5-1 and TRBJ1-3, is KAGVTQTPRYLIKTRGQQVTLSCSPISGHRSVSWYQQTPGQGLQFLFEYFSETQRNKGNFPGRFSGRQFSNSRSEMNVSTLELGDSALYLCASSLDWGNTIYFGEGSWLTVV.

The chain recombines TRBV28 with TRBJ1-1; maybe TRBD1 (6 bases). The CDR3 contains 13 residues. Trimming shortened V by 5 bases and J by 4 bases, and 11 bases separated the two germline ends. The V gene's germline CDR1 is MDHEN and CDR2 SYDVKM. The CDR3 reads CASSNQGGTEAFF. The CDR3 coding sequence is TGTGCCAGCAGTAACCAAGGGGGCACTGAAGCTTTCTTT. The complete variable domain, with remaining parts taken from reference TRBV28 and TRBJ1-1, reads DVKVTQSSRYLVKRTGEKVFLECVQDMDHENMFWYRQDPGLGLRLIYFSYDVKMKEKGDIPEGYSVSREKKERFSLILESASTNQTSMYLCASSNQGGTEAFFGQGTRLTVV.

The V call is TRBV5-1, the J call TRBJ2-7, with no clear D. Germline CDR1 SGHRS, CDR2 YFSETQ. V was pared by 2 bases and J by 5 bases, with 8 bases between. CDR3 length equals 12 residues. CDR3 DNA: TGCGCCAGCAGCTTCGGGTTTAACGAGCAGTACTTC. It codes for CASSFGFNEQYF.

The V and J genes are TRBV27 and TRBJ1-2; 8 bases are shared with TRBD1. V dropped 1 base and J dropped 6; count of bases not matched to a gene: 7. The CDR3 is made up of 15 amino acids. CDR1 is MNHEY and CDR2 is SMNVEV in the germline V gene (reference sequence). The CDR3 here is CASSLLAGGADGYTF. For the CDR3, the DNA is TGTGCCAGCAGTTTATTGGCAGGGGGCGCAGATGGCTACACCTTC.